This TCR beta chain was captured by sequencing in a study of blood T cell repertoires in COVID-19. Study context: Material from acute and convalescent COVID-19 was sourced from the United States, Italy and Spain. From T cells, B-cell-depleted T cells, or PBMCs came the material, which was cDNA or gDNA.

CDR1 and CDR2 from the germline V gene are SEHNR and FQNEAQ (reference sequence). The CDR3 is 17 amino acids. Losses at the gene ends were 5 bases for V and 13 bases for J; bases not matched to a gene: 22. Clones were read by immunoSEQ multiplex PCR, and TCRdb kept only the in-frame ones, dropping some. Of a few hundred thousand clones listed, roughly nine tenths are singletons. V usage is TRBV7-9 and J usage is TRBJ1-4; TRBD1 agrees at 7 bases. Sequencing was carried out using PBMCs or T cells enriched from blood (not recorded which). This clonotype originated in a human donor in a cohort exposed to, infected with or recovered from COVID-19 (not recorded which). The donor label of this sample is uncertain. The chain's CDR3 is CASSPGEGGQSTTRLFF. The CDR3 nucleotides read TGTGCCAGCAGCCCAGGCGAGGGGGGACAGTCCACAACCCGACTGTTTTTT.